This T cell receptor (beta chain) was found in a study of cytotoxic CD8 clonotypes in ibrutinib-treated CLL (dated by TCRdb to about 2021). About the investigation overall: The cohort was composed of approximately 11 relapsed/refractory and fewer than 16 treatment-naive patients; IGHV unmutated status was identified in 17 patients. Responses were partial in roughly 24 patients and complete in 2; after median approximately 5.5 years follow-up, around 14 stayed in remission and 12 progressed. Response samples were taken after a median of 12 months on treatment, ranging from about 6 to 40 months. On average, each sample yielded 255,043 productive templates and tens of thousands of productive rearrangements. Of the approximately 86 participants in the trial, about 25 had longitudinal samples available. Cryopreserved peripheral blood mononuclear cells were obtained before treatment, at response, and at either sustained remission or disease progression. On the study overall, not on this receptor specifically: Sampling times were not matched between sustained-remission and progressing patients, and lymph node repertoires were not studied. Baseline clonality exceeded that of age-matched healthy donors and correlated strongly with circulating CD8+ T-cell counts. An increase in clonality was observed at ibrutinib response, with clonality remaining stable during sustained remission and falling back toward baseline at progression. Public clonotypes were rare and either shrank or stayed stable during treatment, and the rise in clonality at ibrutinib response reflected expansion of private clonotypes.

In regard to this clone: The antigen it binds to is not known. Base qualities are not at hand, and no much larger clone is one base apart.

A MiSeq instrument was used for deep resolution sequencing, which targeted depths ranging from 1 in 1 million up to 1 in 200,000 T cells, with coverage averaging 10x for each clonotype. The immunoSEQ hsTCRB Kit was used to generate the TCR beta libraries. Per the authors' processing: Data were analyzed with ImmunoSEQ Data Assistant and ImmunoSEQ Analyzer, with V, D and J genes assigned per IMGT definitions. Clonality, which ranges from 0 to 1, was calculated by subtracting the normalized Shannon entropy of productive rearrangement frequencies from one. Only overrepresented clonotypes making up at least 0.05% of each patient's repertoire were included in the public clonotype analysis. Around 14 repertoires from age-matched healthy donors, obtained from immuneACCESS, served as clonality controls. The clones in this table, taken by TCRdb from immuneACCESS, are in-frame only. Not every clone is retained; where verified, under half of the shortfall comes from an unresolved V gene, and the cause of the rest is unknown. The V and J calls and clone size were taken over from that table, and D and trimming were inferred from the DNA. This sample holds some 300,000 clones; just under 80% were observed only once. 6.5% to 8% of the sample belongs to the ten largest clones.

Trimming at the junction amounts to 7 bases on V and 0 bases on J, and the germline ends lie 10 bases apart. CDR1 SQVTM and CDR2 ANQGSEA were looked up in the germline V gene. Measured from the cysteine to the phenylalanine, the CDR3 is 13 residues long. The read is trimmed to its CDR3 DNA, 39 bases read in frame from base 1. For TCR beta library preparation, about 2.1 micrograms of genomic DNA were extracted from the cryopreserved PBMCs. Longitudinal blood samples from CLL patients on ibrutinib monotherapy underwent high-throughput TCR beta sequencing. Patients were enrolled in a phase 2 open-label single-center ibrutinib monotherapy trial.

This TCR derives from a human donor with chronic lymphocytic leukemia. Material: PBMCs, obtained before ibrutinib treatment. This receptor chain uses TRBV29-1 and TRBJ2-1; the D gene cannot be resolved reliably. The CDR3 is CSGELSSYNEQFF. The DNA reads TGCAGCGGTGAGTTAAGCTCCTACAATGAGCAGTTCTTC.